The rows below give T cell receptor beta chains drawn from one sample of a study of blood T cell repertoires in COVID-19. Some clones are missing from TCRdb's copy, which holds only in-frame ones; the method was immunoSEQ multiplex PCR. Of 250,000 to 300,000 clones listed, about nine tenths are singletons. Material: peripheral blood. All receptors come from a woman aged 40 to 55 who had recovered from COVID-19. CDR3s include the opening cysteine and the closing phenylalanine or tryptophan. The D gene is left open where the match is weak. Where a row states a size, it is once, few, many or the class of an expanded clone; other rows omit it.

J,V,size,D,CDR3,DNA
TRBJ1-6,TRBV15,once,NA,CATSRDREGPLHF,TGTGCCACCAGCAGAGATCGTGAGGGACCCCTCCACTTT
TRBJ2-3,TRBV10-1,NA,TRBD2,CASSESTRVLAGLDTQYF,TGCGCCAGCAGTGAGTCGACTCGGGTACTAGCGGGGCTAGATACGCAGTATTTT
TRBJ2-1,TRBV5-1,NA,TRBD1,CASSLLVWGQGWNEQFF,TGCGCCAGCAGCTTGTTGGTTTGGGGACAGGGGTGGAATGAGCAGTTCTTC
TRBJ2-2,TRBV7-9,NA,NA,CASTLSILTGELFF,TGTGCCAGCACCCTAAGCATCCTCACCGGGGAGCTGTTTTTT
TRBJ2-6,TRBV11-2,NA,NA,CASSFKVQGFPSGANVLTF,TGTGCCAGCAGCTTTAAGGTCCAGGGGTTTCCCTCTGGGGCCAACGTCCTGACTTTC
TRBJ2-5,TRBV28,NA,TRBD1,CASRGQGGRSQYF,TGTGCCAGCAGAGGACAGGGTGGTCGGTCCCAGTACTTC
TRBJ2-7,TRBV29-1,NA,NA,CSVEAKRLGLGGSEQYF,TGCAGCGTTGAAGCCAAAAGGTTGGGTCTGGGGGGTTCCGAGCAGTACTTC
TRBJ2-5,TRBV5-1,NA,NA,CASSLVTSQETQYF,TGCGCCAGCAGCTTGGTCACCAGCCAAGAGACCCAGTACTTC
TRBJ1-3,TRBV12-3/TRBV12-4,NA,NA,CASSRDRGNTIYF,TGTGCCAGCAGTCGCGACAGGGGAAACACCATATATTTT
TRBJ1-2,TRBV3-1/TRBV3-2,once,NA,CASSLTRGDGYTF,TGTGCCAGCAGCCTAACCAGGGGTGATGGCTACACCTTC
TRBJ1-3,TRBV6-6,NA,NA,CASSYGQGPGNTIYF,TGTGCCAGCAGTTACGGGCAGGGGCCTGGAAACACCATATATTTT
TRBJ2-3,TRBV7-2,NA,NA,CASSSLGQPTDTQYF,TGTGCCAGCAGCTCCCTGGGGCAGCCCACAGATACGCAGTATTTT
TRBJ2-5,TRBV12-3/TRBV12-4,NA,NA,CASSLVWGSGQYF,TGTGCCAGCAGTTTAGTTTGGGGCAGTGGCCAGTACTTC
TRBJ2-7,TRBV5-8,NA,TRBD1,CASSLQTGVSYEQYF,TGTGCCAGCAGCTTGCAGACAGGGGTTTCCTACGAGCAGTACTTC
TRBJ1-1,TRBV6-5,NA,NA,CASSFMNTEAFF,TGTGCCAGCAGTTTTATGAACACTGAAGCTTTCTTT
TRBJ2-1,TRBV19,NA,NA,CASSRGALSSYNEQFF,TGTGCCAGTAGTCGGGGGGCCCTAAGCTCCTACAATGAGCAGTTCTTC
TRBJ2-6,TRBV3-1/TRBV3-2,NA,NA,CASSRGRQGGSGANVLTF,TGTGCCAGCAGCCGAGGGAGGCAGGGGGGCTCTGGGGCCAACGTCCTGACTTTC
TRBJ2-3,TRBV27,NA,NA,CASSRLPADTQYF,TGTGCCAGCTCACGACTCCCTGCAGATACGCAGTATTTT
TRBJ2-7,TRBV7-6,once,NA,CASSLRGGQGNHEQYF,TGTGCCAGCAGCCTGCGGGGGGGACAGGGGAACCACGAGCAGTACTTC
TRBJ1-2,TRBV2,few,TRBD1,CASSSGGPGYTF,TGTGCCAGCAGTTCAGGGGGGCCTGGCTACACCTTC
TRBJ1-2,TRBV10-3,once,NA,CAISSPGYGYTF,TGTGCCATCAGCTCCCCAGGCTATGGCTACACCTTC
TRBJ1-2,TRBV5-1,NA,NA,CASSLSGDLGGYTF,TGCGCCAGCAGCTTGTCGGGGGATTTAGGTGGCTACACCTTC
TRBJ2-1,TRBV18,NA,TRBD1,CASSLTGDLYNEQFF,TGTGCCAGCTCACTAACAGGGGACCTATACAATGAGCAGTTCTTC
TRBJ2-7,TRBV7-9,NA,TRBD1,CASSPTWDSYEQYF,TGTGCCAGCAGCCCAACCTGGGACAGCTACGAGCAGTACTTC
TRBJ2-3,TRBV2,few,TRBD2,CASSETTSGGTDTQYF,TGTGCCAGCAGTGAGACTACTAGCGGGGGCACAGATACGCAGTATTTT
TRBJ2-7,TRBV4-1,NA,NA,CASSQVLGSRKKYEQYF,TGCGCCAGCAGCCAGGTCCTCGGGAGCAGAAAAAAATACGAGCAGTACTTC
TRBJ2-1,TRBV29-1,NA,NA,CSVVEGLSYNEQFF,TGCAGCGTTGTGGAGGGACTCTCCTACAATGAGCAGTTCTTC
TRBJ1-2,TRBV30,NA,NA,CAWSVISNYGYTF,TGTGCCTGGAGTGTTATTTCCAACTATGGCTACACCTTC
TRBJ1-6,TRBV27,NA,TRBD1,CASSFMTGGDSPLHF,TGTGCCAGCAGTTTTATGACAGGGGGCGATTCACCCCTCCACTTT
TRBJ1-2,TRBV10-3,NA,NA,CAISESPGRDGYTF,TGTGCCATCAGTGAGTCTCCGGGGAGGGATGGCTACACCTTC
TRBJ2-3,TRBV13,NA,NA,CASSLGADTQYF,TGTGCCAGCAGCTTAGGCGCGGATACGCAGTATTTT
TRBJ2-5,TRBV7-8,once,TRBD2,CASSLQAGQETQYF,TGTGCCAGCAGCTTACAAGCGGGGCAAGAGACCCAGTACTTC
TRBJ2-7,TRBV5-5,NA,TRBD1,CASSWTGVPRLYEQYF,TGTGCCAGCAGCTGGACAGGGGTACCGAGGCTCTACGAGCAGTACTTC
TRBJ1-5,TRBV19,few,NA,CASSHRRGGYNQPQHF,TGTGCCAGTAGCCACAGGCGTGGCGGATACAATCAGCCCCAGCATTTT
TRBJ2-3,TRBV10-3,NA,TRBD2,CAIKGRGGADDTQYF,TGTGCCATCAAAGGGCGCGGGGGGGCCGACGATACGCAGTATTTT
TRBJ2-7,TRBV3-1/TRBV3-2,few,TRBD2,CASSLPRQASGNYEQYF,TGTGCCAGCAGCCTACCCCGCCAGGCTAGCGGAAACTACGAGCAGTACTTC
TRBJ1-2,TRBV12-3/TRBV12-4,NA,TRBD1,CASSSSGGGYTF,TGTGCCAGCAGCTCGTCAGGGGGCGGCTACACCTTC
TRBJ1-5,TRBV28,NA,TRBD1,CASSFGDRGNPQHF,TGTGCCAGCAGTTTTGGGGACAGGGGTAATCCCCAGCATTTT
TRBJ2-2,TRBV19,NA,NA,CASPGGTGELFF,TGTGCCAGTCCAGGGGGGACCGGGGAGCTGTTTTTT
TRBJ1-2,TRBV19,NA,NA,CASSIRGPNYGYTF,TGTGCCAGTAGTATACGAGGGCCCAACTATGGCTACACCTTC
TRBJ2-3,TRBV5-1,NA,TRBD1,CASSLVQGADTQYF,TGCGCCAGCAGCTTGGTACAGGGGGCCGATACGCAGTATTTT
TRBJ2-7,TRBV3-1/TRBV3-2,NA,NA,CASSQVHSSYEQYF,TGTGCCAGCAGCCAAGTGCACAGCTCCTACGAGCAGTACTTC
TRBJ1-2,TRBV4-3,NA,NA,CASSQDFRADRNYGYTF,TGCGCCAGCAGCCAAGATTTTAGGGCAGACAGAAACTATGGCTACACCTTC
TRBJ1-1,TRBV5-5,NA,TRBD1,CASSLTGGRTEAFF,TGTGCCAGCAGCTTAACAGGGGGACGGACTGAAGCTTTCTTT
TRBJ2-7,TRBV7-8,NA,NA,CASSLVRTPYEQYF,TGTGCCAGCAGCTTAGTGAGGACACCCTACGAGCAGTACTTC
TRBJ1-5,TRBV19,NA,NA,CASSWGSRSNQPQHF,TGTGCCAGTAGTTGGGGCAGTAGGAGCAATCAGCCCCAGCATTTT
TRBJ1-2,TRBV5-3,few,NA,CARSLSRRRRSQPPAYGYTF,TGTGCCAGAAGCTTGAGTCGTCGCCGGAGAAGTCAGCCGCCGGCCTATGGCTACACCTTC
TRBJ2-3,TRBV5-8,NA,TRBD2,CASSLTSGGTQYF,TGTGCCAGCAGCTTGACTAGCGGGGGGACGCAGTATTTT